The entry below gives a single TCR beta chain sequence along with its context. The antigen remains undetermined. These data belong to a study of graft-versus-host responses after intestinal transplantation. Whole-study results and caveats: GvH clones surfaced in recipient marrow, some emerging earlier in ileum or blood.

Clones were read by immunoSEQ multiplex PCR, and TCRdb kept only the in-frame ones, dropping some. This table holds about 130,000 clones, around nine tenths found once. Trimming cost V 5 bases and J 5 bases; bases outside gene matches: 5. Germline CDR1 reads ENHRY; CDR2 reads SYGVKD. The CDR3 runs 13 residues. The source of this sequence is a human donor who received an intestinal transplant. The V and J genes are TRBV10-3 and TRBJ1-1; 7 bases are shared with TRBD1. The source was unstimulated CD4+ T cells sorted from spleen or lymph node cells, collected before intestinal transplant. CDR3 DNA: TGTGCCATCAGTAAAACAGGGGAAACTGAAGCTTTCTTT. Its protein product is CAISKTGETEAFF.